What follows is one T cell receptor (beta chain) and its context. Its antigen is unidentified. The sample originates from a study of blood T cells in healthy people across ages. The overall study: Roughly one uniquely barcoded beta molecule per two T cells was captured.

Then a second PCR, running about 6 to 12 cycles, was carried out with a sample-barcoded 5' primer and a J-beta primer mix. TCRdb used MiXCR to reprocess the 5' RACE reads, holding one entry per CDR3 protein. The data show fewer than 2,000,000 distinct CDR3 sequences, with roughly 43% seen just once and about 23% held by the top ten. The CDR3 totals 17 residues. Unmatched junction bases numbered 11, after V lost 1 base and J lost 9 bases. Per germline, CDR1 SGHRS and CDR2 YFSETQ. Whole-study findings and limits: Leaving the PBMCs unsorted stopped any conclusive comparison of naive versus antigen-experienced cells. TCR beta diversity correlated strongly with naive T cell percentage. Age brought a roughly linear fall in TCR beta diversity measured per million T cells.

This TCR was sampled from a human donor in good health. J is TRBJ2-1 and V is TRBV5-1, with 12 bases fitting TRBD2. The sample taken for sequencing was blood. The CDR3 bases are TGCGCCAGCAGCTTGTCCCGACTAGCGGGGGCGCCTAGTGAGCAGTTCTTC. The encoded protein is CASSLSRLAGAPSEQFF.